One sample yielded the 16 T cell receptor beta chains listed below, sequenced in a study of CD8 T cells in Susac syndrome. With random hexamers, roughly 0.45 to 1 ug RNA was reverse transcribed. MiXCR was run by TCRdb on the immunoSEQ multiplex PCR reads, yielding one entry per CDR3 protein. The sample has approximately 100,000 distinct CDR3 sequences; about 96% are singletons. Sequencing was performed on CD4+ T cells from PBMCs. The source is a human donor in good health.

The chain has TRBV5-4 and TRBJ2-2, with no clear D. CDR1 and CDR2 from the germline V gene are SGHNT and YYREEE (reference sequence). V was cut by 4 bases and J by 4 bases, with 8 bases left in between. The CDR3 is 13 residues long. For the CDR3, the DNA is TGTGCCAGCAGCCCGAAGAGCACCGGGGAGCTGTTTTTT. It is translated as CASSPKSTGELFF. Combining the CDR3 with reference TRBV5-4 and TRBJ2-2 gives the whole variable domain ETGVTQSPTHLIKTRGQQVTLRCSSQSGHNTVSWYQQALGQGPQFIFQYYREEENGRGNFPPRFSGLQFPNYSSELNVNALELDDSALYLCASSPKSTGELFFGEGSRLTVL.

V is TRBV18 and J is TRBJ2-2; D gene uncertain. Germline V CDR1 and CDR2: KGHSH, LQKENI. V was shortened by 1 base and J by 1 base, with 1 base between the two germline ends. The CDR3 is 13 residues long. This CDR3 is CASSPQNTGELFF. CDR3 nucleotide sequence: TGTGCCAGCTCACCACAGAACACCGGGGAGCTGTTTTTT.

The chain joins TRBV12-3 or TRBV12-4 to TRBJ2-2, with 13 bases aligning to TRBD2. This CDR3 has 16 amino acids. V lost 8 bases to trimming and J lost 6 bases; unmatched junction nucleotides: 9. The CDR3 nucleotides are TGTGCCAGCCGCCGTGGGACTAGCGGGACGGCCGGGGAGCTGTTTTTT. Translating gives CASRRGTSGTAGELFF.

V usage is TRBV7-8 and J usage is TRBJ2-6; D possibly corresponds to TRBD1 (6 bases). With 4 bases removed from V and 2 bases from J, the gap between germline ends came to 18 bases. This CDR3 comprises 18 residues. CDR1 is SGHVS, CDR2 FQNEAQ, per germline. This chain's CDR3 is CASSSLSRGRAGANVLTF. The CDR3 coding sequence is TGTGCCAGCAGCTCCCTTAGCAGGGGCCGCGCTGGGGCCAACGTCCTGACTTTC.

CDR3 sequence (DNA): TGTGCCAGCAGCGTAGAGGCTAGCGGATTCACAGATACGCAGTATTTT. Amino acids: CASSVEASGFTDTQYF. The chain links TRBV9 to TRBJ2-3; 7 nucleotides line up with TRBD2. The length of the CDR3 is 16 residues. V dropped 0 bases and J dropped 2; count of bases not matched to a gene: 6. CDR1 SGDLS and CDR2 YYNGEE come from the germline V gene. The full variable domain, completed using reference TRBV9 and TRBJ2-3, is DSGVTQTPKHLITATGQRVTLRCSPRSGDLSVYWYQQSLDQGLQFLIQYYNGEERAKGNILERFSAQQFPDLHSELNLSSLELGDSALYFCASSVEASGFTDTQYFGPGTRLTVL.

The chain recombines TRBV30 with TRBJ1-1; D remains ambiguous. Trimming removed 4 bases from V and 0 bases from J, with 15 bases in between. The germline V gene encodes CDR1 GTSNPN and CDR2 SVGIG (reference sequence). The CDR3 consists of 15 residues. CDR3 sequence: CAWTDSYPMNTEAFF. CDR3 coding DNA: TGTGCCTGGACCGACTCGTACCCCATGAACACTGAAGCTTTCTTT.

The CDR3 loop is CASSSSGIPQETQYF. As DNA, the CDR3 is TGCGCCAGCAGCTCCTCGGGGATCCCCCAAGAGACCCAGTACTTC. J is TRBJ2-5 and V is TRBV5-1; weak D call: TRBD2 (5 bases). V was pared by 3 bases and J by 1 base, with 13 bases between. CDR1 is SGHRS, CDR2 YFSETQ, per germline. The CDR3 is 15 amino acids.

This chain uses TRBV5-1 with TRBJ1-1; D remains ambiguous. The ends were cut back, 3 bases at V and 1 base at J, with 7 bases in the middle. This CDR3 is 13 amino acids long. CDR1 is SGHRS, CDR2 YFSETQ, per germline. The CDR3 is CASSSHENTEAFF. The CDR3 DNA reads TGCGCCAGCAGCTCACACGAGAACACTGAAGCTTTCTTT.

The chain recombines TRBV11-2 with TRBJ2-1, with TRBD2 matching over 11 bases. The CDR3 consists of 15 residues. The V gene end was trimmed by 7 bases and the J gene end by 10 bases; junction bases not matched to a gene: 12. Germline-derived CDR1 and CDR2 are SGHAT and FQNNGV. The chain's CDR3 is CASTNPVGTSGEQFF. DNA of the CDR3: TGTGCCAGCACCAACCCCGTGGGGACTAGCGGAGAGCAGTTCTTC.

The CDR3 region is CASSLARTTLGTYEQYF. The CDR3 DNA reads TGTGCCAGCAGCTTAGCGCGAACGACCTTAGGGACCTACGAGCAGTACTTC. The chain links TRBV7-2 to TRBJ2-7; D is unresolved. Looked up from germline, CDR1 is SGHTA and CDR2 is FQGNSA. Deletions cut 0 bases from V and 2 bases from J, with 17 bases between. CDR3 length equals 17 residues.

The CDR3 is CASSQPTSGGSTDTQYF. The DNA for the CDR3 is TGCGCCAGCAGTCAACCGACCTCGGGGGGGAGCACAGATACGCAGTATTTT. The rearrangement joins TRBV23-1 to TRBJ2-3; TRBD2 aligns across 8 bases. TRBV23-1 is treated as an ORF (open reading frame) with a function not yet certain. This CDR3 region has 17 residues. V shed 2 bases and J 0 bases; nucleotides not matched to a gene: 7.

In DNA, the CDR3 is TGTGCCAGCAGCCACTGGGACAGGGGGCACGAGCAGTACTTC. It codes for CASSHWDRGHEQYF. The chain uses TRBV3-1 and TRBJ2-7, with 12 bases that match TRBD1. Germline CDR1 reads LGHDT; CDR2 reads YNNKEL (reference sequence). Trimming took 3 bases from V and 5 from J; bases not matched to a gene: 2. The CDR3 length is 14 residues.

As DNA, the CDR3 is TGTGCCAGCAGCACGCGACGGCTGGGACAAGAGACCCAGTACTTC. It is translated as CASSTRRLGQETQYF. The chain is built from TRBV11-1 and TRBJ2-5, with D hard to call. CDR1 is SGHAT, CDR2 FQDESV, per germline (reference sequence). This CDR3 has 15 amino acids. Deletions cut 5 bases from V and 2 bases from J, with 15 bases between.

The genes are TRBV6-5 and TRBJ2-7; possible D gene TRBD1, 7 bases. Between the trimmed V and J ends, which lost 4 bases and 0 bases, there was a span of 10 bases. Germline loops: CDR1 MNHEY, CDR2 SVGAGI. The CDR3 is 14 amino acids. CDR3 sequence (DNA): TGTGCCAGCAGTTCCCAGGGGGGCTCCTACGAGCAGTACTTC. Its translation: CASSSQGGSYEQYF.

This clonotype was seen just once. The chain couples TRBV7-3 to TRBJ1-1; D may be TRBD1 (5 bases). CDR1 and CDR2 from the germline V gene are SGHTA and FQGTGA. V shed 5 bases and J shed 4 bases, with 23 bases lying between them. The CDR3 covers 17 residues. The CDR3 sequence is CASSPRSFDRRVTEAFF. CDR3 nucleotide sequence: TGTGCCAGCAGCCCTCGATCGTTCGACAGACGGGTCACTGAAGCTTTCTTT.

The rearrangement joins TRBV6-6 to TRBJ2-3; a weak D match, TRBD2 (6 bases). V was trimmed by 2 bases and J by 1 base, leaving 10 bases between them. This CDR3 contains 15 residues. The germline V gene encodes CDR1 MNHNY and CDR2 SVGAGI (reference sequence). In DNA form, the CDR3 reads TGTGCCAGCAGTTACCCCGGGGGAGGCACAGATACGCAGTATTTT. This gives the protein CASSYPGGGTDTQYF.